This TCR beta chain came from a study of shared clonotypes between healthy human individuals. Study overall: Per donor, three plates held CD4 naive cells, three held CD4 memory, two held CD8 naive and one held CD8 memory.

The donors were all Caucasian adults (living in Nashville, Tennessee). In regard to this clone: Its specificity is not known.

Looked up from germline, CDR1 is SSHAT and CDR2 is FNYEAQ (reference sequence). V lost 5 bases and J lost 6, with 19 bases in between. The CDR3 contains 15 residues. Repertoires were generated with immunoSEQ multiplex PCR, while TCRdb's copy carries only in-frame clones and drops some. Of over 850,000 clones listed, about four fifths are singletons. Study-wide findings and caveats: With few donors, the genetic and exposure-history diversity represented was limited.

Sample: memory CD4+ T cells from PBMCs. The subset was: CD45RA-negative fraction. The chain couples TRBV7-7 to TRBJ2-5; possibly TRBD1 or TRBD2 for D (5 bases each). The source of this sequence is a man between 18 and 35 years old in good health. Some clones in this sample may be carry-over from other donors' samples. The CDR3 spells CASSKNPPPGQTQYF. In nucleotides, the CDR3 is TGTGCCAGCAGCAAAAACCCGCCGCCGGGGCAGACCCAGTACTTC.